Listed below are T cell receptor beta chains from one sample, sequenced in a study of CD8 T cells in ankylosing spondylitis. MiXCR was run by TCRdb on the 5' RACE reads, yielding one entry per CDR3 protein. There are more than 250,000 distinct CDR3 sequences in the sample; around 7.6% occur only once, and about 15% lies in the top ten. The sequencing input was blood, either unsorted or a sorted T cell fraction (not recorded which). These receptors came from a male donor with ankylosing spondylitis. Each CDR3 is given with its conserved first and last residue. The D gene is left open where the match is weak. Only part of the rows carry a size: once, few, many, or a class if the clone is expanded.

clone size: NA; J gene: TRBJ2-7; D gene: NA; CDR3 length: 11; V gene: TRBV19; CDR3 protein: CASKGSYEQYF; CDR3 DNA: TGTGCCAGTAAGGGCTCCTACGAGCAGTACTTC
clone size: few; J gene: TRBJ1-4; D gene: TRBD1; CDR3 length: 14; V gene: TRBV12-3/TRBV12-4; CDR3 protein: CASRVGTGNEKLFF; CDR3 DNA: TGTGCCAGCAGGGTCGGGACAGGGAATGAAAAACTGTTTTTT
clone size: NA; J gene: TRBJ1-1; D gene: TRBD1; CDR3 length: 14; V gene: TRBV5-1; CDR3 protein: CASSSQGAYTEAFF; CDR3 DNA: TGCGCCAGCAGCTCACAGGGGGCCTATACTGAAGCTTTCTTT
clone size: few; J gene: TRBJ2-1; D gene: NA; CDR3 length: 13; V gene: TRBV5-1; CDR3 protein: CASTSRPGNEQFF; CDR3 DNA: TGCGCCAGCACCTCCCGACCGGGCAATGAGCAGTTCTTC
clone size: once; J gene: TRBJ1-5; D gene: NA; CDR3 length: 15; V gene: TRBV21-1; CDR3 protein: CASSNQGRSNQPQHF; CDR3 DNA: TGTGCCAGCAGCAATCAGGGGCGCAGCAATCAGCCCCAGCATTTT
clone size: NA; J gene: TRBJ1-2; D gene: NA; CDR3 length: 13; V gene: TRBV27; CDR3 protein: CASSLFPAYGYTF; CDR3 DNA: TGTGCCAGCAGTTTATTCCCTGCCTATGGCTACACCTTC
clone size: few; J gene: TRBJ2-1; D gene: TRBD1; CDR3 length: 17; V gene: TRBV5-1; CDR3 protein: CASSHRRPGTGTNEQFF; CDR3 DNA: TGCGCCAGCAGCCACCGCCGTCCAGGGACAGGTACGAATGAGCAGTTCTTC
clone size: NA; J gene: TRBJ2-3; D gene: NA; CDR3 length: 15; V gene: TRBV7-2; CDR3 protein: CASSLSWASTDTQYF; CDR3 DNA: TGTGCCAGCAGCCTTAGCTGGGCAAGCACAGATACGCAGTATTTT
clone size: few; J gene: TRBJ2-6; D gene: NA; CDR3 length: 15; V gene: TRBV4-2; CDR3 protein: CASSPLLGGANVLTF; CDR3 DNA: TGTGCCAGCAGCCCCCTTCTGGGGGGGGCCAACGTCCTGACTTTC
clone size: many; J gene: TRBJ2-2; D gene: TRBD1; CDR3 length: 15; V gene: TRBV12-3/TRBV12-4; CDR3 protein: CASSEDRVNTGELFF; CDR3 DNA: TGTGCCAGCAGCGAGGACAGGGTGAACACCGGGGAGCTGTTTTTT
clone size: many; J gene: TRBJ1-5; D gene: NA; CDR3 length: 13; V gene: TRBV7-9; CDR3 protein: CASSLQGHQPQHF; CDR3 DNA: TGTGCCAGCAGCTTACAGGGTCATCAGCCCCAGCATTTT
clone size: many; J gene: TRBJ2-1; D gene: TRBD2; CDR3 length: 14; V gene: TRBV2; CDR3 protein: CARDSGIPYNEQFF; CDR3 DNA: TGTGCCAGGGATAGCGGGATACCTTACAATGAGCAGTTCTTC
clone size: many; J gene: TRBJ2-7; D gene: TRBD2; CDR3 length: 14; V gene: TRBV12-3/TRBV12-4; CDR3 protein: CASSQLAGVSEQYF; CDR3 DNA: TGTGCCAGCAGTCAACTAGCGGGAGTAAGCGAGCAGTACTTC
clone size: many; J gene: TRBJ2-7; D gene: TRBD2; CDR3 length: 14; V gene: TRBV12-3/TRBV12-4; CDR3 protein: CASREGTTLYEQYF; CDR3 DNA: TGTGCCAGCCGGGAGGGGACAACCCTCTACGAGCAGTACTTC
clone size: NA; J gene: TRBJ1-5; D gene: NA; CDR3 length: 12; V gene: TRBV29-1; CDR3 protein: CSVQEANQPQHF; CDR3 DNA: TGCAGCGTACAGGAGGCAAATCAGCCCCAGCATTTT
clone size: NA; J gene: TRBJ2-7; D gene: NA; CDR3 length: 14; V gene: TRBV7-8; CDR3 protein: CASSSPGEWDKQYF; CDR3 DNA: TGTGCCAGCAGCTCTCCCGGGGAGTGGGATAAGCAGTACTTC
clone size: few; J gene: TRBJ2-4; D gene: TRBD1; CDR3 length: 16; V gene: TRBV3-1; CDR3 protein: CASSYLRDRVGNIQYF; CDR3 DNA: TGTGCCAGCAGCTACTTAAGGGACAGGGTTGGGAACATTCAGTACTTC
clone size: few; J gene: TRBJ2-2; D gene: NA; CDR3 length: 15; V gene: TRBV11-3; CDR3 protein: CASRWAYSHTGELFF; CDR3 DNA: TGTGCCAGCAGATGGGCCTACTCGCACACCGGGGAGCTGTTTTTT
clone size: NA; J gene: TRBJ2-2; D gene: NA; CDR3 length: 15; V gene: TRBV2; CDR3 protein: CASARDGGNTGELFF; CDR3 DNA: TGTGCCAGCGCCAGGGACGGTGGTAACACCGGGGAGCTGTTTTTT
clone size: NA; J gene: TRBJ2-7; D gene: TRBD2; CDR3 length: 13; V gene: TRBV29-1; CDR3 protein: CSVGAGVEYEQYF; CDR3 DNA: TGCAGCGTTGGAGCGGGAGTTGAGTACGAGCAGTACTTC
clone size: NA; J gene: TRBJ2-1; D gene: NA; CDR3 length: 17; V gene: TRBV4-1; CDR3 protein: CASMQLGGREAHSGQFF; CDR3 DNA: TGCGCCAGCATGCAGTTAGGGGGCCGGGAGGCCCACAGCGGACAGTTCTTC
clone size: few; J gene: TRBJ2-2; D gene: TRBD2; CDR3 length: 16; V gene: TRBV12-3/TRBV12-4; CDR3 protein: CASSPGTGGHPGELFF; CDR3 DNA: TGTGCCAGCAGCCCAGGAACGGGAGGGCACCCCGGGGAGCTGTTTTTT
clone size: many; J gene: TRBJ2-1; D gene: TRBD2; CDR3 length: 13; V gene: TRBV5-1; CDR3 protein: CASSPDSRGGRFF; CDR3 DNA: TGCGCCAGCAGCCCGGACTCACGCGGGGGGCGGTTCTTC
clone size: many; J gene: TRBJ2-2; D gene: NA; CDR3 length: 14; V gene: TRBV12-3/TRBV12-4; CDR3 protein: CASRKVANTGELFF; CDR3 DNA: TGTGCCAGCAGGAAAGTGGCGAACACCGGGGAGCTGTTTTTT
clone size: few; J gene: TRBJ2-1; D gene: NA; CDR3 length: 17; V gene: TRBV5-4; CDR3 protein: CASSYTQTRFPDNEQFF; CDR3 DNA: TGTGCCAGCAGCTATACACAAACTAGGTTTCCCGACAATGAGCAGTTCTTC
clone size: NA; J gene: TRBJ1-2; D gene: NA; CDR3 length: 14; V gene: TRBV6-5; CDR3 protein: CASSYSPGNYGYTF; CDR3 DNA: TGTGCCAGCAGTTACTCGCCCGGGAACTATGGCTACACCTTC